The source of this T cell receptor (beta chain) is a study of blood T cell repertoires in COVID-19. About the research overall: Samples came from the United States, Italy and Spain, spanning acute and convalescent COVID-19.

Only a few counts were recorded for this clone. Seattle cases were enrolled at active infection and followed longitudinally. Germline CDR1 MNHEY, CDR2 SVGEGT. The CDR3 runs 18 residues. V shed 0 bases and J 6 bases; nucleotides not matched to a gene: 13. TCRdb's copy holds only in-frame clones and misses some; the assay was immunoSEQ multiplex PCR. The profile shows some 220,000 clones, around 85% of them singletons. The genes are TRBV6-2 or TRBV6-3 and TRBJ2-1; 8 bases agree with TRBD2. The sample consisted of peripheral blood. The receptor was derived from a man aged 45 to 65 with COVID-19, enrolled during active disease. CDR3 in DNA: TGTGCCAGCAGTTACTCATTTGACCCGGGACTAGTGACCAATGAGCAGTTCTTC. It translates to CASSYSFDPGLVTNEQFF.